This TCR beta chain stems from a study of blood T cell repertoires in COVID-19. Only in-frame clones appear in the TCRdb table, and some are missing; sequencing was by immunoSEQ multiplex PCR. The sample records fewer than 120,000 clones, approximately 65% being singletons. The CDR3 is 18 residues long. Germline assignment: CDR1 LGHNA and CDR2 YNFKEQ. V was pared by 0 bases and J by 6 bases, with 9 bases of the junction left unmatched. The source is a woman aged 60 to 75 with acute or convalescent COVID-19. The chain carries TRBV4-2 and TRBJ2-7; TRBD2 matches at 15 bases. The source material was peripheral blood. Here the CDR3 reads CASSQDVGLAGGLTEQYF. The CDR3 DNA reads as TGTGCCAGCAGCCAAGATGTCGGACTAGCGGGGGGGCTGACCGAGCAGTACTTC.